This T cell receptor (beta chain) was retrieved from a study of blood T cell repertoires in COVID-19. V was clipped by 3 bases and J by 5 bases; unmatched bases: 12. Per the germline V gene, CDR1 is SGDLS and CDR2 is YYNGEE. The CDR3 spans 16 residues. This clone showed up just a few times. TCRdb's copy holds only in-frame clones and misses some; the assay was immunoSEQ multiplex PCR. The sample records 50,000 to 65,000 clones, 84% being singletons. The sequenced sample was peripheral blood. The chain links TRBV9 to TRBJ2-7; TRBD2 matches at 9 bases. This clonotype was obtained from a man aged 60 to 75 with COVID-19, enrolled during active disease. CDR3 amino acids: CASSASPLAGLHEQYF. CDR3 in DNA: TGTGCCAGCAGCGCCTCGCCCCTAGCGGGGTTACACGAGCAGTACTTC.